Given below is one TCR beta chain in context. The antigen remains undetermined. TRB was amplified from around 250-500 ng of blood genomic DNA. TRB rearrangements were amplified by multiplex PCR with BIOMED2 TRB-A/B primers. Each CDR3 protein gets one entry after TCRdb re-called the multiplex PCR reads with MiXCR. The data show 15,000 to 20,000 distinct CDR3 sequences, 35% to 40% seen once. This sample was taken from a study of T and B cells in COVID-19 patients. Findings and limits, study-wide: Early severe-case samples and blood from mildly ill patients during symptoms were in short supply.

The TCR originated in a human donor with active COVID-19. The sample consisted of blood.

CDR3 coding DNA: TGTGCCAGCAGCGCGATCGGGACAGGGTCCTACGAGCAGTACGTC. This sequence encodes CASSAIGTGSYEQYV. The V gene is TRBV6-4, the J gene TRBJ2-7, with 9 bases matching TRBD1. This CDR3 has 15 amino acids. Germline trimming cut 6 bases from V and 1 base from J; bases unmatched to any gene: 7. The germline V gene has CDR1 MRHNA and CDR2 SNTAGT.